This T cell receptor beta chain was recovered during a study of T-cell memory formation after mild COVID-19. Study at large: TCR clusters mostly belonged to single donors. Study-wide points: The main location of contracting CD4+ clones was CM and EM, and that of contracting CD8+ clones was EMRA.

5'RACE with constant-segment primers built TCRalpha and TCRbeta cDNA libraries with UMIs. TCRdb reanalysed the 5' RACE reads using MiXCR and keeps one entry per CDR3 protein. The table includes hundreds of thousands of distinct CDR3 sequences, 8% to 10% detected once. This clonotype was detected many times. The antigen is undetermined. Germline values: CDR1 SGHNT, CDR2 YYREEE (reference sequence). The germline V and J ends were trimmed by 4 bases and 1 base, with 11 bases remaining between them. The CDR3 runs to 14 residues. The TCR sequence derives from a man younger than 30 who had mild COVID-19 (a few samples of this study predate the infection). Cell type and time point are not known. Sequences were obtained from PBMCs or a T cell subset sorted from them (not recorded which). This chain connects TRBV5-4 to TRBJ1-1; a weak D match, TRBD1 (6 bases). The CDR3 is CASSGKTGNTEAFF. The CDR3 DNA reads TGTGCCAGCAGCGGTAAGACAGGGAACACTGAAGCTTTCTTT.